This entry lists 18 T cell receptor beta chains sequenced from one sample in a study of regulatory T cells in long-lasting Graves disease (dated by TCRdb to the early 2020s). The library was produced with multiplex PCR. Sequencing was performed on an Illumina HiSeq 4000. To build TCR beta libraries, CDR3 regions were amplified by Arm-PCR using iRepertoire HTBI primers. TCRdb reprocessed the public reads (quality trimming at Q25 with fastp, clone calling with MiXCR) and kept in-frame beta chains. Merged by CDR3 protein, the rows form single entries marked with the most common genes and DNA. The sample table lists under 800,000 distinct CDR3 sequences, roughly 15% of them with a count of one. The ten largest clones capture more than 15% of the sample. Reading the label with the study, this specimen's time point is: newly diagnosed GD, antithyroid drugs for less than 3 months. For both TCR sequencing and RNA sequencing, RNA was extracted from PBMCs using TRIzol.

These sequences were also reported in another study, on T cells in Graves' hyperthyroidism and ophthalmopathy.

The sequences come from peripheral blood mononuclear cells (PBMCs), collected at new diagnosis, from a patient treated with antithyroid drugs. These receptors came from a woman in her twenties or thirties with Graves disease. Donor details come from another sample of the same person, matched by shared clones.

On this clonotype itself: A much larger clone is a single base away; this may be a read error. This chain links TRBV27 with TRBJ2-1, with D possibly being TRBD1 (6 bases). V shed 5 bases and J shed 6 bases, with 17 bases lying between them. Germline CDR1 and CDR2: MNHEY and SMNVEV (reference sequence). The CDR3 loop spans 15 amino acids. The CDR3 DNA reads TGTGCCAGCAGTCTCCGAGGGACAATTTGCAATGAGCAGTTCTTC. It codes for CASSLRGTICNEQFF.

This clonotype was counted only a few times. J is TRBJ2-7 and V is TRBV4-1; TRBD2 matches 10 bases. CDR1 and CDR2 from the germline V gene are MGHRA and YSYEKL. The junction had 7 bases not matched to a gene; V was cut back by 4 bases and J by 4 bases. CDR3 length: 15 amino acids. Here the CDR3 reads CASSRLTSGPYEQYF. The CDR3 DNA is TGCGCCAGCAGCCGACTGACTAGCGGGCCTTACGAGCAGTACTTC.

This rearrangement joins TRBV19 to TRBJ1-2, with no clear D. This CDR3 contains 15 residues. V lost 4 bases to trimming and J lost 2 bases, with 14 bases between them. Germline CDR1 LNHDA, CDR2 SQIVND (reference sequence). CDR3 sequence (DNA): TGTGCCAGTAGTAAGGAGATCAATTTCAACTATGGCTACACCTTC. This gives the protein CASSKEINFNYGYTF. Based on the CDR3 plus reference TRBV19 and TRBJ1-2, the full variable domain is DGGITQSPKYLFRKEGQNVTLSCEQNLNHDAMYWYRQDPGQGLRLIYYSQIVNDFQKGDIAEGYSVSREKKESFPLTVTSAQKNPTAFYLCASSKEINFNYGYTFGSGTRLTVV.

This clonotype appeared many times. The V call is TRBV29-1, the J call TRBJ2-1; weak D call: TRBD1 (7 bases). Germline CDR1 reads SQVTM; CDR2 reads ANQGSEA. The CDR3 totals 12 residues. CDR3 sequence: CSAEGAGDEQFF. The CDR3 DNA sequence: TGCAGTGCGGAGGGGGCTGGCGATGAGCAGTTCTTC.

The chain combines TRBV6-6 with TRBJ2-1, with 12 nucleotides matching TRBD2. Germline CDR1 is MNHNY and CDR2 is SVGAGI (reference sequence). This CDR3 is built from 19 residues. Unmatched junction bases numbered 14, after V lost 0 bases and J lost 8 bases. The CDR3 is CASSYSIPQTSGSKDEQFF. The CDR3 region has the DNA TGTGCCAGCAGTTACTCGATTCCCCAGACTAGCGGGAGTAAGGATGAGCAGTTCTTC.

As regards this clonotype: One junction end does not reproduce the germline sequence, and a read error may be involved. This chain connects TRBV24-1 to TRBJ2-7, with 7 bases identical to TRBD1. The CDR3 sequence is 15 residues long. CDR1 is KGHDR, CDR2 SFDVKD, per germline. CDR3 amino acids: CAASDAGGKIYEQYF. The CDR3 bases are TGTGCCGCCAGTGATGCAGGGGGAAAAATCTACGAGCAGTACTTC.

In its sample, this clonotype was seen many times. The chain links TRBV20-1 to TRBJ1-5; possibly TRBD1 for D (5 bases). This CDR3 is 15 amino acids long. Trimming removed 0 bases at V and 2 bases at J, with 11 bases between. Germline CDR1 and CDR2: DFQATT and SNEGSKA (reference sequence). Here the CDR3 reads CSARDEGMGNQPQHF. CDR3 sequence (DNA): TGCAGTGCTAGAGATGAGGGGATGGGCAATCAGCCCCAGCATTTT.

There are many counts of this clonotype. This rearrangement joins TRBV20-1 to TRBJ2-1; maybe TRBD2 (6 bases). V shed 7 bases and J shed 0 bases, with 10 bases lying between them. CDR1 is DFQATT and CDR2 is SNEGSKA in the germline V gene (reference sequence). The length of the CDR3 is 13 residues. CDR3 amino acids: CSEAGRSYNEQFF. Here the CDR3 DNA reads TGCAGTGAAGCGGGTCGCTCCTACAATGAGCAGTTCTTC.

The chain has TRBV19 and TRBJ2-2; D gene uncertain. The CDR3 loop spans 15 amino acids. V was cut by 4 bases and J by 4 bases, with 13 bases left in between. CDR1 and CDR2 from the germline V gene are LNHDA and SQIVND (reference sequence). In DNA form, the CDR3 reads TGTGCCAGTAGTAGGGCGGAGAGGAGCACCGGGGAGCTGTTTTTT. Amino acid sequence: CASSRAERSTGELFF.

A remark on this clonotype: Because the CDR3 is missing its conserved closing phenylalanine or tryptophan, this is likely a read error. V and J are TRBV6-9 and TRBJ1-1; D unclear. The CDR3 totals 13 residues. Trimming removed 4 bases from V and 5 bases from J, with 11 bases in between. Germline CDR1 MNHGY, CDR2 SVAAGI. CDR3 DNA: TGTGCCAGCAGTTCAGCCCCGGGGACTGAAGCTTTCTCT. It yields the protein CASSSAPGTEAFS.

This clonotype showed up many times. The rearrangement joins TRBV2 to TRBJ2-3, with unresolved D. The V gene's germline CDR1 is SNHLY and CDR2 FYNNEI. The germline V and J ends were trimmed by 4 bases and 2 bases, with 13 bases remaining between them. This CDR3 region has 15 residues. CDR3 region: CASSGNGPVTDTQYF. The CDR3 DNA sequence: TGTGCCAGCAGTGGGAACGGGCCGGTCACAGATACGCAGTATTTT.

The rearrangement uses TRBV6-1 and TRBJ2-5; 7 bases fit TRBD1. CDR1 and CDR2 from the germline V gene are MNHNS and SASEGT. J was trimmed by 6 bases and V by 2 bases; bases with no gene match: 12. This CDR3 comprises 16 residues. For the CDR3, the DNA is TGTGCCAGCAGTGAACCCCACCGGGACAGCACCCAGACCCAGTACTTC. Amino acids: CASSEPHRDSTQTQYF.

The sample holds one count of this clonotype. The chain joins TRBV4-1 to TRBJ2-3; 13 nucleotides align to TRBD2. V trimming: 0 bases; J trimming: 2 bases; junction bases outside the gene matches: 8. Looked up from germline, CDR1 is MGHRA and CDR2 is YSYEKL. This CDR3 is built from 19 residues. As DNA, the CDR3 is TGCGCCAGCAGCCAAGAAGTGGGACTAGCGGGAAGAGACACAGATACGCAGTATTTT. Translating gives CASSQEVGLAGRDTDTQYF.

This clonotype was observed many times. V and J are TRBV3-1 and TRBJ1-1; no clear D gene. This CDR3 contains 12 residues. The V and J ends lost 2 bases and 11 bases respectively, with 12 bases between them. Germline V gives CDR1 LGHDT, CDR2 YNNKEL (reference sequence). The CDR3 DNA is TGTGCCAGCAGCCAAACCGGCCTCAGGGCTTTCTTT. Encoded protein: CASSQTGLRAFF.

In its sample, this clonotype was seen a few times. V and J are TRBV5-1 and TRBJ2-7, with no clear D. The germline V gene encodes CDR1 SGHRS and CDR2 YFSETQ. The CDR3 totals 14 residues. Between the trimmed V and J ends, which lost 2 bases and 6 bases, there was a span of 15 bases. CDR3 sequence (DNA): TGCGCCAGCAGCTTTGAATCAAGGCTAGGCGAGCAGTACTTC. Translated: CASSFESRLGEQYF.

Concerning this clonotype: Being one base from a much bigger clone, this may be a read error. DNA of the CDR3: TGCGCCAACAGCTTGGATGGTGGGGGATTGCACACCTTC. It codes for CANSLDGGGLHTF. The chain links TRBV5-1 to TRBJ1-2; weak D call: TRBD1 (5 bases). CDR1 SGHRS and CDR2 YFSETQ come from the germline V gene. This CDR3 contains 13 residues.

This clonotype was counted once. This sequence may be a read error, since a much larger clone differs from it by one base. The gene calls are TRBV20-1 and TRBJ1-5; D is uncertain. The CDR3 spans 15 residues. From germline, CDR1 is DFQATT and CDR2 SNEGSKA (reference sequence). In DNA form, the CDR3 reads TGCAGTGCTAGTCCCCGTACCTATAGCAATCAGCCCCCGCATTTT. It codes for CSASPRTYSNQPPHF.

In its sample, this clonotype was seen many times. This chain joins TRBV12-3 or TRBV12-4 and TRBJ2-1; 14 nucleotides agree with TRBD2. Trimming at V came to 5 bases and at J to 6 bases, leaving 6 bases not matched to a gene. The CDR3 covers 16 residues. CDR3 DNA sequence: TGTGCCAGCAGTGAACCGGGACTAGCGGGGGTCAATGAGCAGTTCTTC. Protein: CASSEPGLAGVNEQFF.